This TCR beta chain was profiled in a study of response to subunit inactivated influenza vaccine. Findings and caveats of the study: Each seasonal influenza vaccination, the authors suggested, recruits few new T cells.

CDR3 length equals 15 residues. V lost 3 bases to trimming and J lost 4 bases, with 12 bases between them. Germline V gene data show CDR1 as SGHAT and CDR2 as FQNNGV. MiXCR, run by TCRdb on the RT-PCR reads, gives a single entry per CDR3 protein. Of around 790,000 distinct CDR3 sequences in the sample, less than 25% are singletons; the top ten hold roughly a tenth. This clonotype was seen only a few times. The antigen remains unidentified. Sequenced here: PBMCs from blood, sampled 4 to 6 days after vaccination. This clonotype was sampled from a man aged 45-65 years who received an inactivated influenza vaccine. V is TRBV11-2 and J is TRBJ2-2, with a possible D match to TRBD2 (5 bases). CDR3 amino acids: CASSFTGTATGELFF. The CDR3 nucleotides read TGTGCCAGCAGCTTTACGGGAACGGCCACCGGGGAGCTGTTTTTT. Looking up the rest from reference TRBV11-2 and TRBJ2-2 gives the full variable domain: EAGVAQSPRYKIIEKRQSVAFWCNPISGHATLYWYQQILGQGPKLLIQFQNNGVVDDSQLPKDRFSAERLKGVDSTLKIQPAKLEDSAVYLCASSFTGTATGELFFGEGSRLTVL.